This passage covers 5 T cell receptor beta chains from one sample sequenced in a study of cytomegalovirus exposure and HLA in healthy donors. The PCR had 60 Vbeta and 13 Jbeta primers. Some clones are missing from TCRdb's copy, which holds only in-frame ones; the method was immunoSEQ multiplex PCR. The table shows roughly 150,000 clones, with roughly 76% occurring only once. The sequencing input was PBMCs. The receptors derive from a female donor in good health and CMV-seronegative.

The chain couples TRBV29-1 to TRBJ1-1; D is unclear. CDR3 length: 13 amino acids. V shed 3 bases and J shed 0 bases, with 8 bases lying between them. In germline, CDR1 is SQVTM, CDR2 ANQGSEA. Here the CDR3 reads CSVDVGLNTEAFF. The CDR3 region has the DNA TGCAGCGTTGATGTCGGGTTGAACACTGAAGCTTTCTTT.

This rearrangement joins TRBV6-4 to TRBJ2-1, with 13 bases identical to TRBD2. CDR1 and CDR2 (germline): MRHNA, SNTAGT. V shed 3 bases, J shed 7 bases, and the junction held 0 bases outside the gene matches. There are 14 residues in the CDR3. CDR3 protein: CASSEGLAGNEQFF. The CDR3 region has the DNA TGTGCCAGCAGTGAGGGACTAGCGGGGAATGAGCAGTTCTTC.

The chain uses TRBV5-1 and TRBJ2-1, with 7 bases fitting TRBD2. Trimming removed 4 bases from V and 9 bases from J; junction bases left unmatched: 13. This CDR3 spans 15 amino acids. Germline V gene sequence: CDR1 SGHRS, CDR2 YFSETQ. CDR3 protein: CASSPDTTSSAEQFF. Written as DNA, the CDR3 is TGCGCCAGCAGCCCGGATACGACTAGCTCTGCTGAGCAGTTCTTC.

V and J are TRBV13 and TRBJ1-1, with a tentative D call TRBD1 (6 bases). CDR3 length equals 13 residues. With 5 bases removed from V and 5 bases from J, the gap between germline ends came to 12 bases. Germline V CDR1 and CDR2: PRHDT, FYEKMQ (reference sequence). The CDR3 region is CASSHPGQTEAFF. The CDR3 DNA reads TGTGCCAGCAGCCACCCGGGACAAACTGAAGCTTTCTTT.

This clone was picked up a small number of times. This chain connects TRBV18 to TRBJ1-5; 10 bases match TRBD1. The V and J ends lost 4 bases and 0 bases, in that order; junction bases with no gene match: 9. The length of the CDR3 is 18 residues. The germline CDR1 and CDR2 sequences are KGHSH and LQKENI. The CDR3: CASSLSGTGEFSNQPQHF. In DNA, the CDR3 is TGTGCCAGCTCACTCTCCGGGACAGGGGAATTTAGCAATCAGCCCCAGCATTTT.